This T cell receptor beta chain was profiled in a study of blood T cell repertoires in COVID-19. Overall study context: The samples span acute and convalescent COVID-19 from the United States, Italy and Spain.

The CDR3 runs 15 residues. Per germline, CDR1 SGHDN and CDR2 FVKESK. With 4 bases clipped from V and 5 bases from J, the junction kept 7 bases outside the gene matches. Cohort 3 recovered donors had two negative PCRs, clearance, or symptom resolution. The data were produced by immunoSEQ multiplex PCR, yet TCRdb's version contains in-frame clones alone and is incomplete. The table lists hundreds of thousands of clones, roughly nine tenths of them singletons, with about 1% in the top ten. V is TRBV14 and J is TRBJ2-5, with TRBD1 identical over 10 bases. This TCR derives from a man younger than 35 who had recovered from COVID-19. Sequencing used PBMCs or T cells enriched from blood (not recorded which). CDR3 in amino acids: CASSPRTGGYETQYF. In DNA, the CDR3 is TGTGCCAGCAGCCCGAGGACAGGGGGTTATGAGACCCAGTACTTC.